The sequence of this T cell receptor beta chain was determined in a study of OX40 agonist ivuxolimab in advanced cancers. TCRdb keeps only in-frame clones here, not all; method: immunoSEQ multiplex PCR. The table lists about 90,000 clones, about 90% of them singletons. The CDR3 is 12 amino acids. Per the germline V gene, CDR1 is SEHNR and CDR2 is FQNEAQ (reference sequence). Trimming shortened V by 5 bases and J by 8 bases, and 12 bases separated the two germline ends. The sequence was obtained from an adult with an advanced solid tumor such as melanoma, head and neck, liver or kidney cancer. The starting material was CD4+ or CD8+ T cells sorted from blood, obtained in a trial of the OX40 agonist ivuxolimab. The V and J genes are TRBV7-9 and TRBJ1-1, with D unclear. CDR3 sequence: CASSRGPGEAFF. In nucleotides, the CDR3 is TGTGCCAGCAGCCGCGGACCCGGAGAAGCTTTCTTT.